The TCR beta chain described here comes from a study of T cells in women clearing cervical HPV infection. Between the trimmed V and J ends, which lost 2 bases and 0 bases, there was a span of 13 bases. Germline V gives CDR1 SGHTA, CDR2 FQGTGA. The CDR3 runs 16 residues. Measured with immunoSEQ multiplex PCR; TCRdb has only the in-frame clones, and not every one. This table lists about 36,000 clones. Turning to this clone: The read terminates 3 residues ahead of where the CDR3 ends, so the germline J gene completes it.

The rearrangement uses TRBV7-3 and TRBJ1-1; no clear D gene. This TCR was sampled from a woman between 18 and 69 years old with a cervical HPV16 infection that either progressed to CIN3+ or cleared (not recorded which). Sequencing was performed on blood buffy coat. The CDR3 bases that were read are TGTGCCAGCAGCTTACAGACGGGTGCCATGAACACTGAA. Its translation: CASSLQTGAMNTE. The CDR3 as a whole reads CASSLQTGAMNTEAFF.